This T cell receptor beta chain was sequenced in a study of blood T cell repertoires in COVID-19. Study background: From the United States, Italy and Spain came samples of acute and convalescent COVID-19. PBMCs, B-cell-depleted T cells, or T cells were the source of the cDNA or gDNA that made up the material.

As handled by the study authors: Researchers report that nucleated cell counts were estimated from reference gene primer amplification. Profiling relied on immunoSEQ multiplex PCR, and the TCRdb table lists in-frame clones only, not all of them. V, J and clone size were drawn from that table, and D and trimming were deduced from the DNA. Of 80,000 to 100,000 clones listed, 65% to 90% were seen once; the top ten hold approximately 10%. This CDR3 region has 13 residues. CDR1 is MNHEY and CDR2 is SVGAGI in the germline V gene. V lost 7 bases, J lost 6 bases, and 7 bases stayed unmatched. The source of this sequence is a man aged 65 to 79 with active or convalescent COVID-19. The V call is TRBV6-5, the J call TRBJ2-3; the match to TRBD2 covers 7 bases. The sequencing input was peripheral blood. The CDR3 DNA reads TGTGCCAGCAAGCAGCTAGCGGCCGATACGCAGTATTTT. Translated: CASKQLAADTQYF.